The next 10 T cell receptor beta chains were all read from a single sample in a study of T cells expressing NK-cell markers. TCRdb reanalyzed the 5' RACE reads and collapses them to one entry per CDR3 protein, without DNA. This sample lists about 160,000 distinct CDR3 sequences; its ten largest clones have about a fifth. Sequencing input: blood T cells: a sorted CD56 or NKG2C T cell subset, CD4+ or CD8+ T cells, or bulk PBMC T cells (not recorded which). The receptor source for this set is a woman between 18 and 69 years old in good health.

This chain links TRBV7-8 with TRBJ1-5. This CDR3 region has 15 residues. In germline, CDR1 is SGHVS, CDR2 FQNEAQ. The CDR3 reads CASSLGQYSNQPQHF.

The V and J genes are TRBV2 and TRBJ1-2; TCRdb selects TRBD1, and the lack of DNA leaves this call unchecked. The germline V gene encodes CDR1 SNHLY and CDR2 FYNNEI. The CDR3 spans 15 residues. The CDR3 reads CASSERGDSFYGYTF. Drawing the rest from reference TRBV2 and TRBJ1-2, the complete variable domain is EPEVTQTPSHQVTQMGQEVILRCVPISNHLYFYWYRQILGQKVEFLVSFYNNEISEKSEIFDDQFSVERPDGSNFTLKIRSTKLEDSAMYFCASSERGDSFYGYTFGSGTRLTVV.

The CDR3 region is CASSPLAGGPSKDTQYF. V gene TRBV12-3 or TRBV12-4 combines with J gene TRBJ2-3; the TCRdb D gene call, TRBD2, has no DNA to confirm it. This CDR3 is 17 amino acids long.

V gene TRBV7-3 combines with J gene TRBJ2-7; checking the TCRdb D call of TRBD2 is not possible without DNA. This CDR3 has 17 residues. Germline V gives CDR1 SGHTA, CDR2 FQGTGA. The CDR3 sequence: CASSLIPMTSGAYEQYF.

The chain uses TRBV11-2 and TRBJ2-7. Germline V gives CDR1 SGHAT, CDR2 FQNNGV. This CDR3 comprises 15 residues. The CDR3 reads CASSLDHGRPYEQYF.

This sequence joins TRBV20-1 and TRBJ2-7. Germline values: CDR1 DFQATT, CDR2 SNEGSKA (reference sequence). This CDR3 spans 14 amino acids. This CDR3 is CSARDSRASYEQYF.

This rearrangement joins TRBV20-1 to TRBJ1-6; TCRdb's D call, TRBD1, is unchecked because there is no DNA. Germline-derived CDR1 and CDR2 are DFQATT and SNEGSKA (reference sequence). CDR3 length: 13 amino acids. The chain's CDR3 is CSASVRTNSPLHF.

This sequence joins TRBV6-1 and TRBJ2-3. This CDR3 has 13 amino acids. Germline V gives CDR1 MNHNS, CDR2 SASEGT. This CDR3 reads CASKWASTDTQYF.

The CDR3 protein is CASSQERGFQGSYEQYF. The rearrangement joins TRBV14 to TRBJ2-7; checking the TCRdb D call of TRBD1 is not possible without DNA. The CDR3 consists of 17 residues. CDR1 SGHDN and CDR2 FVKESK come from the germline V gene.

This chain joins TRBV5-1 and TRBJ1-3. The germline V gene encodes CDR1 SGHRS and CDR2 YFSETQ. The CDR3 is 14 residues long. The CDR3: CASSGGGSGNTIYF.